A selection of T cell receptor beta chains follows, all from one sample in a study of tumor and adjacent non-tumor tissue in lung cancer. TCRdb used MiXCR to reprocess the multiplex PCR reads, holding one entry per CDR3 protein. The table shows about 76,000 distinct CDR3 sequences, with roughly 80% occurring only once. Sequencing was done on a sample of distant non-tumor lung tissue. The receptor source for this set is a man in his 60s with non-small cell lung cancer. CDR3s include the opening cysteine and the closing phenylalanine or tryptophan. Each record gives: J gene, clone size, D gene, V gene, CDR3 DNA, CDR3 protein. D genes are given only for firm matches. Expanded clones are given a class, and other clones once, few, many or no size at all.

TRBJ2-7	.	.	TRBV6-2/TRBV6-3	TGTGCCAGCATTAAACAGGGAGGAACCTACGAGCAGTACTTC	CASIKQGGTYEQYF
TRBJ2-3	.	.	TRBV11-2	TGTACCAGCAGCTTTTCCCTAGCAGTGGCAGATACGCAGTATTTT	CTSSFSLAVADTQYF
TRBJ1-1	.	TRBD1	TRBV12-3/TRBV12-4	TGTGCCAGCAGCATAAGTACGACAGGGAACATGAACACTGAAGCTTTCTTT	CASSISTTGNMNTEAFF
TRBJ2-5	.	.	TRBV11-2	TGTGCCAGCAGATCCACAATGGCGTGGCCAAAGGAGACCCAGTACTTC	CASRSTMAWPKETQYF
TRBJ2-7	.	.	TRBV20-1	TGCAGTGTTAAGATTACAAGAGACCCCTACGAGCAGTACTTC	CSVKITRDPYEQYF
TRBJ2-5	few	.	TRBV12-3/TRBV12-4	TGTGTCAGCAGTTCTCAATCCGGGGAGACCCAGTACTTC	CVSSSQSGETQYF
TRBJ2-1	.	TRBD2	TRBV12-3/TRBV12-4	TGTGCCAGGAGTTTAGCCCTAGCGGGAGTCAATGAACAGTCCTTC	CARSLALAGVNEQSF
TRBJ1-4	.	.	TRBV29-1	TGCAGCGTTGACAGGGAGACTAATGAAGAACTGTTTTTT	CSVDRETNEELFF
TRBJ1-4	.	.	TRBV12-3/TRBV12-4	TGTGCCAGCACCACTTCTGGGGGGTTGAGGGAAAAACTGCTTTTT	CASTTSGGLREKLLF
TRBJ2-5	.	TRBD2	TRBV19	TGTGCCAGTAGTCCACTAGTGGGAGGGTTAGATACCCAGTACTTC	CASSPLVGGLDTQYF
TRBJ2-7	once	TRBD1	TRBV4-3	TGCGCCAGCAGCCAAGGAATCAGCACAGGGGCCGCATACGAGCAGTACTTC	CASSQGISTGAAYEQYF